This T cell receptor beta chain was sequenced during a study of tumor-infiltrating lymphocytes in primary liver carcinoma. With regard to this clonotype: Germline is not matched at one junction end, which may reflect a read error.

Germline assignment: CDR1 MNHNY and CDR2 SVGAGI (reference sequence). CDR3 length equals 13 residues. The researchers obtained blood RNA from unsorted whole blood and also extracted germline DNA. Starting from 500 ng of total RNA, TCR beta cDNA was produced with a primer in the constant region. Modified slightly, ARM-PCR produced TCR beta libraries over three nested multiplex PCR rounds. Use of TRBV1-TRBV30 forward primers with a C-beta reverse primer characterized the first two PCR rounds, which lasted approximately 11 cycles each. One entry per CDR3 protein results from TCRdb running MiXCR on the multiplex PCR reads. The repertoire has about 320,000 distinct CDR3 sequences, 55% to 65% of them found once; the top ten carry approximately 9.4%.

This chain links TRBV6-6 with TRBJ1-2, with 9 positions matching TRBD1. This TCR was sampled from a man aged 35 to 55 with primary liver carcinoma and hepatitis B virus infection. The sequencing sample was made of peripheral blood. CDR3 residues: CASSLDRGYDYTF. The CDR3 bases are TGTGCTAGCAGTTTGGACAGGGGATATGACTACACCTTC.